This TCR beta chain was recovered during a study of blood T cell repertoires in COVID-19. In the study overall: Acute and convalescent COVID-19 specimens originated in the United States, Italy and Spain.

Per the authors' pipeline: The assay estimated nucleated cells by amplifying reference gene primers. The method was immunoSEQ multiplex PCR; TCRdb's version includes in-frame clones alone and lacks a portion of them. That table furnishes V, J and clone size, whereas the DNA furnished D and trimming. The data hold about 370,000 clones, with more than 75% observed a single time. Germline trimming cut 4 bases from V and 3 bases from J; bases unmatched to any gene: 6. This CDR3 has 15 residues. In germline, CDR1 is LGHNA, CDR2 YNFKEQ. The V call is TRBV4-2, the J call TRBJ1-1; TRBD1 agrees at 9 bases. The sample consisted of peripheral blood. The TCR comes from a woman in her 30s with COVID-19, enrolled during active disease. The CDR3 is CASSRPGQGDTEAFF. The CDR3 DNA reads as TGTGCCAGCAGCCGGCCGGGACAGGGAGACACTGAAGCTTTCTTT.